Below, 22 T cell receptor beta chains from the same sample are listed, as sequenced in a study of regulatory T cells in long-lasting Graves disease. The time point was: newly diagnosed GD, antithyroid drugs for less than 3 months. Scientists built the TCR library using RNA that was extracted from PBMCs. Construction of TCR beta libraries relied on iRepertoire HTBI primers and on Arm-PCR targeting CDR3 regions. TCRdb redid the calling of the multiplex PCR reads with MiXCR, one entry per CDR3 protein. The table has 520,000 or so distinct CDR3 sequences, more than 10% seen once. These data are also associated with another study on T cells in Graves' hyperthyroidism and ophthalmopathy.

Source: peripheral blood mononuclear cells (PBMCs), taken at new diagnosis, from a patient treated with antithyroid drugs. The receptors were gathered from a woman aged 25 to 45 with Graves disease.

About this clonotype itself: This may be a read error, as it is one base from a much larger clone. The chain is built from TRBV7-2 and TRBJ2-5; 8 nucleotides line up with TRBD2. The CDR3 is made up of 13 amino acids. The junction had 3 bases not matched to a gene; V was cut back by 5 bases and J by 4 bases. Germline assignment: CDR1 SGHTA and CDR2 FQGNSA. CDR3 amino acids: CASSLTSVETQYF. For the CDR3, the DNA is TGTGCCAGCAGCCTGACTAGCGTAGAGACCCAGTACTTC.

The rearrangement links TRBV11-2 to TRBJ1-6; 7 nucleotides align to TRBD1. This CDR3 region has 13 residues. The germline V gene has CDR1 SGHAT and CDR2 FQNNGV. Trimming took 7 bases from V and 10 from J; bases not matched to a gene: 7. This CDR3 is CASKRQGSSPLHF. The CDR3 DNA is TGTGCCAGCAAAAGACAGGGCAGCTCACCCCTCCACTTT.

This clonotype was found many times. The chain recombines TRBV5-5 with TRBJ1-6, with D possibly TRBD1 on 6 matching bases. The V gene lost 2 bases and the J gene lost 13 bases, with 13 bases spanning the gap. The CDR3 is 13 residues long. Per germline, CDR1 SGHKS and CDR2 YYEKEE (reference sequence). CDR3 loop: CASSFLGGQPLHF. The DNA of the CDR3 is TGTGCCAGCAGCTTCTTGGGGGGCCAGCCCCTCCACTTT.

This clonotype was recorded at least ten times. The chain couples TRBV6-1 to TRBJ1-1; D is uncertain. The CDR3 has 14 amino acids. In germline, CDR1 is MNHNS, CDR2 SASEGT. Trimming shortened V by 1 base and J by 0 bases, and 6 bases separated the two germline ends. The CDR3 spells CASSEVLMNTEAFF. The CDR3 nucleotides read TGTGCCAGCAGTGAAGTTTTAATGAACACTGAAGCTTTCTTT.

The rearrangement links TRBV5-1 to TRBJ1-5; D gene unclear. The CDR3 is made up of 17 amino acids. V lost 0 bases, J lost 5 bases, and 18 bases lay in between. Germline V gives CDR1 SGHRS, CDR2 YFSETQ. The CDR3 sequence is CASSLEALGVNHQPQHF. As DNA, the CDR3 is TGCGCCAGCAGCTTGGAGGCGTTAGGAGTAAATCATCAGCCCCAGCATTTT.

The rearrangement links TRBV2 to TRBJ2-3; 8 positions match TRBD1. V was clipped by 8 bases and J by 5 bases; unmatched bases: 3. CDR1 SNHLY and CDR2 FYNNEI come from the germline V gene. This CDR3 is built from 12 residues. This chain's CDR3 is CASGQGGDTQYF. CDR3 bases: TGTGCCAGCGGACAGGGTGGAGATACGCAGTATTTT.

This clonotype was recorded many times. This rearrangement joins TRBV19 to TRBJ1-5; 8 bases match TRBD1. This CDR3 has 15 amino acids. The V segment lost 3 bases and the J segment 7 bases; nucleotides outside the gene matches: 8. The germline CDR1 and CDR2 sequences are LNHDA and SQIVND (reference sequence). DNA of the CDR3: TGTGCCAGTAGTATGGGAGACAGGGGTCCGCAGCCCCAGCATTTT. This sequence encodes CASSMGDRGPQPQHF.

In its sample, this clonotype was seen many times. J is TRBJ1-5 and V is TRBV30; tentatively, D is TRBD1 (5 bases). Germline values: CDR1 GTSNPN, CDR2 SVGIG (reference sequence). V lost 4 bases and J 0 bases, leaving 7 bases between the germline ends. The CDR3 contains 13 residues. The CDR3 protein is CAWNGHSNQPQHF. CDR3 DNA: TGTGCCTGGAATGGACATAGCAATCAGCCCCAGCATTTT.

This clonotype came up many times. The chain is built from TRBV27 and TRBJ2-1; D is possibly TRBD1 (5 bases). Trimming shortened V by 0 bases and J by 0 bases, and 9 bases separated the two germline ends. There are 16 residues in the CDR3. CDR1 is MNHEY and CDR2 is SMNVEV in the germline V gene (reference sequence). The CDR3 nucleotides read TGTGCCAGCAGTTTATCGGGGCTTAGCTCCTACAATGAGCAGTTCTTC. Its protein is CASSLSGLSSYNEQFF.

This chain uses TRBV9 with TRBJ2-5; 7 nucleotides match TRBD2. The J call may be incorrect, as the DNA end agrees better with TRBJ2-1. The CDR3 contains 16 residues. Germline V gene lookup returns CDR1 SGDLS and CDR2 YYNGEE. The CDR3 DNA reads as TGTGCCAGCAGCGTATCTTGGGCGGGAGTCTTCAATGAGCAGTTCTTC. Translating gives CASSVSWAGVFNEQFF.

This clonotype turned up a few times. The chain is built from TRBV7-6 and TRBJ2-7; 7 bases agree with TRBD1. Trimming cost V 5 bases and J 1 base; bases outside gene matches: 8. The germline V gene has CDR1 SGHVS and CDR2 FNYEAQ. CDR3 length equals 15 residues. CDR3 coding DNA: TGTGCCAGCAGCGCCTTACCAGGGGGATCCTACGAGCAGTACTTC. It yields the protein CASSALPGGSYEQYF.

This clonotype was counted between two and nine times. This chain uses TRBV24-1 with TRBJ2-2; D unclear. CDR3 length: 15 amino acids. Per germline, CDR1 KGHDR and CDR2 SFDVKD. Trimming took 1 base from V and 1 from J, leaving 6 bases between them. CDR3 coding DNA: TGTGCCACCAGTGATTTTCGTCTGAACACCGGGGAGCTGTTTTTT. Translating gives CATSDFRLNTGELFF.

This clonotype was seen just once. A single base separates this from a much larger clone, so it may be a read error. The rearrangement links TRBV12-3 or TRBV12-4 to TRBJ2-7, with D possibly TRBD1 on 5 matching bases. This CDR3 is 15 amino acids long. The CDR3, as DNA: TGTGCCAGCAGTGAGTCAGGGAAGAGCTCCTACGAGCAGTGCTTC. This gives the protein CASSESGKSSYEQCF.

This clonotype was recorded at least ten times. V is TRBV6-1 and J is TRBJ2-6, with 7 bases identical to TRBD1. V trimming: 3 bases; J trimming: 0 bases; junction bases outside the gene matches: 8. The CDR3 spans 18 residues. From germline, CDR1 is MNHNS and CDR2 SASEGT. In DNA form, the CDR3 reads TGTGCCAGCAGTGACCCGACAGGGTTGGGCTCTGGGGCCAACGTCCTGACTTTC. Protein sequence: CASSDPTGLGSGANVLTF.

This clonotype was detected ten times or more. The V and J genes are TRBV3-1 and TRBJ1-1; tentatively, D is TRBD1 (6 bases). V was trimmed by 4 bases and J by 5 bases, leaving 23 bases between them. CDR3 size: 17 residues. Looked up from germline, CDR1 is LGHDT and CDR2 is YNNKEL (reference sequence). The DNA for the CDR3 is TGTGCCAGCAGCCCCCACCCATGGCGTCAGGGGCGGACTGAAGCTTTCTTT. Encoded protein: CASSPHPWRQGRTEAFF.

This clonotype appeared many times. This chain uses TRBV2 with TRBJ2-2; 10 nucleotides match TRBD2. The V gene end was trimmed by 4 bases and the J gene end by 7 bases; junction bases not matched to a gene: 6. Germline CDR1 and CDR2: SNHLY and FYNNEI. CDR3 length: 15 residues. The CDR3 loop reads CASSVSGRAGGELFF. In nucleotides, the CDR3 is TGTGCCAGCAGTGTAAGCGGGAGGGCCGGCGGGGAGCTGTTTTTT. The complete variable domain, with remaining parts taken from reference TRBV2 and TRBJ2-2, reads EPEVTQTPSHQVTQMGQEVILRCVPISNHLYFYWYRQILGQKVEFLVSFYNNEISEKSEIFDDQFSVERPDGSNFTLKIRSTKLEDSAMYFCASSVSGRAGGELFFGEGSRLTVL.

The table lists this clonotype with many counts. This sequence joins TRBV10-2 and TRBJ1-1, with 7 bases lining up with TRBD1. The CDR3 runs to 12 residues. Looked up from germline, CDR1 is WSHSY and CDR2 is SAAADI. V was clipped by 8 bases and J by 2 bases; unmatched bases: 2. The CDR3 nucleotides read TGCGCCAGCGGGACAGCCAACACTGAAGCTTTCTTT. The encoded protein is CASGTANTEAFF.

This clonotype came up many times. CDR3 in amino acids: CASSLIWKNTEAFF. DNA of the CDR3: TGTGCCAGCAGCTTGATTTGGAAAAACACTGAAGCTTTCTTT. The V and J genes are TRBV7-9 and TRBJ1-1; D is unclear. The germline CDR1 and CDR2 sequences are SEHNR and FQNEAQ (reference sequence). The CDR3 consists of 14 residues. Trimming left V 3 bases short and J 2 bases short, with 10 bases between.

The V call is TRBV19, the J call TRBJ2-7; possibly TRBD1 for D (5 bases). V lost 7 bases and J lost 2, with 12 bases in between. The CDR3 covers 13 residues. Germline V gene data show CDR1 as LNHDA and CDR2 as SQIVND (reference sequence). CDR3: CASKGSGPYEQYF. CDR3 nucleotide sequence: TGTGCCAGTAAGGGGTCAGGCCCCTACGAGCAGTACTTC.

The sample holds many counts of this clonotype. The J gene is TRBJ2-2, the V gene TRBV29-1; D is perhaps TRBD1 (5 bases). Trimming stripped 4 bases from V and 1 base from J, with 13 bases between. The CDR3 contains 15 residues. Germline V CDR1 and CDR2: SQVTM, ANQGSEA. The CDR3 protein is CSVGPKDRNTGELFF. The DNA for the CDR3 is TGCAGCGTTGGACCTAAAGACAGGAACACCGGGGAGCTGTTTTTT.

J is TRBJ2-1 and V is TRBV9; TRBD2 agrees at 11 bases. Germline CDR1 is SGDLS and CDR2 is YYNGEE. V shed 0 bases, J shed 9 bases, and the junction held 2 bases outside the gene matches. The CDR3 has 14 residues. This CDR3 is CASSVGTSGREQFF. In DNA, the CDR3 is TGTGCCAGCAGCGTAGGGACTAGCGGGCGTGAGCAGTTCTTC.

This clonotype was observed many times. The J gene is TRBJ2-7, the V gene TRBV6-2 or TRBV6-3; TRBD2 matches at 14 bases. Germline V gene sequence: CDR1 MNHEY, CDR2 SVGEGT. V dropped 0 bases and J dropped 7; count of bases not matched to a gene: 2. CDR3 length: 15 residues. As DNA, the CDR3 is TGTGCCAGCAGTTACTCGACTAGCGGGAGGGCTGAGCAGTACTTC. Translated: CASSYSTSGRAEQYF.